This TCR beta chain comes out of a study of blood T cells in healthy people across ages. The study's findings and limits: Diversity of TCR beta per million T cells declined in a roughly linear way with age. As naive T cell percentage varied, TCR beta diversity correlated strongly with it.

A word on this clonotype: The antigen is undetermined.

Primers used in a second PCR of roughly 6 to 12 cycles were a sample-barcoded 5' primer and a J-beta primer mix. MiXCR was run by TCRdb on the 5' RACE reads, yielding one entry per CDR3 protein. The sample lists 1.5 million to 2 million distinct CDR3 sequences, roughly 30% occurring once. The V segment lost 5 bases and the J segment 1 base; nucleotides outside the gene matches: 2. There are 14 residues in the CDR3. CDR1 and CDR2 from the germline V gene are LNHNV and YYDKDF (reference sequence). The sample, approximately 11 milliliters of peripheral blood, was drawn from each donor. Sequenced material: blood. The J gene is TRBJ2-3, the V gene TRBV15; the match to TRBD1 covers 8 bases. The receptor comes from a woman in her twenties or thirties in good health. Here the CDR3 DNA reads TGTGCCACCAGCCCGGACAGGGGCACAGATACGCAGTATTTT. Its translation: CATSPDRGTDTQYF.